One and the same sample provided the 18 T cell receptor beta chains below, sequenced in a study of blood T cell repertoires in COVID-19. The assay was immunoSEQ multiplex PCR, and TCRdb's table has in-frame clones only and misses some. This table has 250,000 to 350,000 clones, approximately 90% appearing once. The sample comprised peripheral blood. These receptors were taken from a woman in her forties or fifties with COVID-19, enrolled during active disease.

Turning to this clone: Different DNA sequences within this sample yield the same CDR3. The genes are TRBV7-9 and TRBJ1-2, with a weak D call TRBD1 (5 bases). Germline V gene sequence: CDR1 SEHNR, CDR2 FQNEAQ (reference sequence). This CDR3 is 12 amino acids long. The V gene lost 3 bases and the J gene lost 5 bases, with 7 bases spanning the gap. This chain's CDR3 is CASSLGGYGYTF. In DNA, the CDR3 is TGTGCCAGCAGCTTGGGGGGATATGGCTACACCTTC. Drawing the rest from reference TRBV7-9 and TRBJ1-2, the complete variable domain is DTGVSQNPRHKITKRGQNVTFRCDPISEHNRLYWYRQTLGQGPEFLTYFQNEAQLEKSRLLSDRFSAERPKGSFSTLEIQRTEQGDSAMYLCASSLGGYGYTFGSGTRLTVV.

This chain uses TRBV5-1 with TRBJ2-7, with TRBD2 matching 9 bases. The germline CDR1 and CDR2 sequences are SGHRS and YFSETQ. V shed 0 bases and J 5 bases; nucleotides not matched to a gene: 9. The CDR3 has 16 amino acids. CDR3 sequence (DNA): TGCGCCAGCAGCTTGGGGAGTACTAGCGGGTTAAACGAGCAGTACTTC. It specifies CASSLGSTSGLNEQYF.

The rearrangement links TRBV7-2 to TRBJ2-7; 7 bases agree with TRBD2. V lost 5 bases, J lost 13 bases, and 8 bases stayed unmatched. The germline V gene encodes CDR1 SGHTA and CDR2 FQGNSA. The CDR3 runs to 11 residues. The CDR3 protein is CASSPGLAVYF. CDR3 DNA sequence: TGTGCCAGCAGCCCGGGGCTAGCGGTCTACTTC. The full variable domain, its missing parts supplied by reference TRBV7-2 and TRBJ2-7, is GAGVSQSPSNKVTEKGKDVELRCDPISGHTALYWYRQSLGQGLEFLIYFQGNSAPDKSGLPSDRFSAERTGGSVSTLTIQRTQQEDSAVYLCASSPGLAVYFGPGTRLTVT.

The V and J genes are TRBV19 and TRBJ2-7, with a tentative D call TRBD1 (6 bases). The V gene's germline CDR1 is LNHDA and CDR2 SQIVND (reference sequence). The V gene lost 4 bases and the J gene lost 0 bases, with 13 bases spanning the gap. This CDR3 region has 15 residues. DNA for the CDR3: TGTGCCAGTAGTAAGGGGGTGCTGAGCTCCTACGAGCAGTACTTC. Translation gives CASSKGVLSSYEQYF.

The rearrangement links TRBV24-1 to TRBJ2-1; 9 nucleotides agree with TRBD2. Per germline, CDR1 KGHDR and CDR2 SFDVKD. With V trimmed by 3 bases and J by 5 bases, 13 bases remained unmatched. The CDR3 is made up of 18 amino acids. The CDR3 loop reads CATSDPRLSSGEDNEQFF. DNA of the CDR3: TGTGCCACCAGTGATCCGCGCCTCTCTAGCGGGGAAGACAATGAGCAGTTCTTC.

The chain is built from TRBV7-9 and TRBJ2-5, with 11 positions matching TRBD2. The J segment lost 2 bases and the V segment lost 5 bases, leaving 7 bases of the junction unmatched. The CDR3 sequence is 16 residues long. The germline CDR1 and CDR2 sequences are SEHNR and FQNEAQ (reference sequence). The DNA for the CDR3 is TGTGCCAGCAGCGCCGGGACTAGCGGCTTTCAAGAGACCCAGTACTTC. Amino acids: CASSAGTSGFQETQYF.

This chain joins TRBV5-5 and TRBJ1-1; 8 bases align to TRBD1. The CDR3 contains 16 residues. The germline V gene encodes CDR1 SGHKS and CDR2 YYEKEE (reference sequence). After removal of 1 base from V and 3 bases from J, the junction contained 8 bases not matched to a gene. The CDR3 region is CASSLWGTGADTEAFF. The CDR3 DNA sequence: TGTGCCAGCAGCTTGTGGGGGACAGGCGCCGACACTGAAGCTTTCTTT.

The chain employs TRBV29-1 and TRBJ2-1; TRBD2 is a possible D gene (6 bases). The V gene's germline CDR1 is SQVTM and CDR2 ANQGSEA. This CDR3 is built from 17 residues. V lost 2 bases to trimming and J lost 1 base, with 18 bases between them. The CDR3 here is CSVESRSLASSYNEQFF. DNA of the CDR3: TGCAGCGTTGAATCCCGGTCGCTAGCGAGTTCCTACAATGAGCAGTTCTTC.

The rearrangement links TRBV7-8 to TRBJ2-7; the D gene is possibly TRBD2 (6 bases). Trimming took off 1 base at V and 0 bases at J, with 13 bases between the two ends. Germline lookup yields CDR1 SGHVS and CDR2 FQNEAQ. The CDR3 extends over 16 amino acids. The CDR3 coding sequence is TGTGCCAGCAGCTTAGTAAGGCGGGGTAGCTCCTACGAGCAGTACTTC. Translated, it gives CASSLVRRGSSYEQYF.

The chain employs TRBV27 and TRBJ2-5; TRBD2 agrees at 8 bases. The CDR3 runs 14 residues. The trim removed 6 bases at V and 6 bases at J, leaving 9 bases unmatched. Germline CDR1 MNHEY, CDR2 SMNVEV (reference sequence). Here the CDR3 reads CASSTRGAVQTQYF. In nucleotides, the CDR3 is TGTGCCAGCAGCACGCGGGGGGCTGTTCAGACCCAGTACTTC.

CDR3 nucleotide sequence: TGTGCCAGCAGCCAAGAAACTACTAGCGGGAGACCCAATTTCTTATACAATGAGCAGTTCTTC. Translated, it gives CASSQETTSGRPNFLYNEQFF. The V and J genes are TRBV3-1 (or the pseudogene TRBV3-2) and TRBJ2-1; 11 bases match TRBD2. CDR3 size: 21 residues. CDR1 LGHDT and CDR2 YNNKEL come from the germline V gene (reference sequence). V trimming: 0 bases; J trimming: 4 bases; junction bases outside the gene matches: 17.

This chain connects TRBV29-1 to TRBJ2-1; D might be TRBD2 (6 bases). Trimming shortened V by 7 bases and J by 10 bases, and 20 bases separated the two germline ends. The length of the CDR3 is 13 residues. Germline CDR1 reads SQVTM; CDR2 reads ANQGSEA. The CDR3 here is CSAEAPRGYEQFF. CDR3 DNA sequence: TGCAGCGCCGAGGCTCCCCGGGGGTACGAGCAGTTCTTC.

The chain recombines TRBV19 with TRBJ2-1; 14 positions agree with TRBD2. This CDR3 spans 15 amino acids. From germline, CDR1 is LNHDA and CDR2 SQIVND (reference sequence). Trimming took 3 bases from V and 8 from J; bases not matched to a gene: 3. The CDR3 region is CASSIGLAGGDEQFF. The DNA of the CDR3 is TGTGCCAGTAGTATCGGACTAGCGGGAGGTGATGAGCAGTTCTTC.

This chain joins TRBV7-7 and TRBJ2-5; 8 bases match TRBD2. Per germline, CDR1 SSHAT and CDR2 FNYEAQ (reference sequence). V gave up 10 bases and J gave up 5 bases; unmatched junction bases: 12. CDR3 length: 14 residues. The CDR3 region is CATYSSGRGETQYF. CDR3 nucleotide sequence: TGTGCCACATATTCTAGCGGGCGAGGGGAGACCCAGTACTTC. Full variable domain (remainder filled in from reference TRBV7-7 and TRBJ2-5): GAGVSQSPRYKVTKRGQDVTLRCDPISSHATLYWYQQALGQGPEFLTYFNYEAQPDKSGLPSDRFSAERPEGSISTLTIQRTEQRDSAMYRCATYSSGRGETQYFGPGTRLLVL.

The chain carries TRBV18 and TRBJ1-5; tentative D call: TRBD1 (5 bases). The CDR3 totals 13 residues. Germline CDR1 reads KGHSH; CDR2 reads LQKENI. V lost 4 bases, J lost 4 bases, and 8 bases lay in between. The CDR3 DNA is TGTGCCAGCTCACAGACAGTGAATCAGCCCCAGCATTTT. This sequence encodes CASSQTVNQPQHF.

V gene TRBV6-5 combines with J gene TRBJ2-2; a possible D gene is TRBD2 (6 bases). The CDR3 has 15 amino acids. CDR1 and CDR2 from the germline V gene are MNHEY and SVGAGI. Trimming pared 5 bases from V and 1 base from J, leaving 11 bases between. Here the CDR3 reads CASSPSTRNTGELFF. The CDR3 DNA reads as TGTGCCAGCAGTCCCTCGACTAGGAACACCGGGGAGCTGTTTTTT.

This chain uses TRBV9 with TRBJ2-2; 8 nucleotides align to TRBD1. Looked up from germline, CDR1 is SGDLS and CDR2 is YYNGEE. The CDR3 consists of 16 residues. Trimming at V came to 3 bases and at J to 0 bases, leaving 4 bases not matched to a gene. CDR3 nucleotides: TGTGCCAGCAGCGACTCACAGGGGGCGAACACCGGGGAGCTGTTTTTT. Encoded protein: CASSDSQGANTGELFF. The entire variable domain, with the rest obtained from reference TRBV9 and TRBJ2-2, is as follows: DSGVTQTPKHLITATGQRVTLRCSPRSGDLSVYWYQQSLDQGLQFLIQYYNGEERAKGNILERFSAQQFPDLHSELNLSSLELGDSALYFCASSDSQGANTGELFFGEGSRLTVL.

This clone was seen a single time. Here the CDR3 reads CASSRKMTSGRETQYF. CDR3 DNA sequence: TGTGCCAGCAGTCGGAAGATGACTAGCGGGAGGGAGACCCAGTACTTC. The gene calls are TRBV3-1 (or the pseudogene TRBV3-2) and TRBJ2-5; 13 nucleotides line up with TRBD2. CDR1 is LGHDT and CDR2 is YNNKEL in the germline V gene (reference sequence). The CDR3 consists of 16 residues. Trimming at V came to 6 bases and at J to 5 bases, leaving 9 bases not matched to a gene.